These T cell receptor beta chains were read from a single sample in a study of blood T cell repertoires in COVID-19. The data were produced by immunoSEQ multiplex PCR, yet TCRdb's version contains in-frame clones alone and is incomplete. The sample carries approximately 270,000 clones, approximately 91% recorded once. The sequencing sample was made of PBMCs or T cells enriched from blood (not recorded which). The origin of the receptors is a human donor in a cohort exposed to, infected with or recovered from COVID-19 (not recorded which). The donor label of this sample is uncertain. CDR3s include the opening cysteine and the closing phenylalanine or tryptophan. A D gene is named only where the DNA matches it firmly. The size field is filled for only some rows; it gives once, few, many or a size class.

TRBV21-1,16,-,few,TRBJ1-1,CASSMRTGGVNTEAFF,TGTGCCAGCAGCATGAGGACAGGGGGAGTGAACACTGAAGCTTTCTTT
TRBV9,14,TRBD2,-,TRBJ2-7,CASSPSRGDYEQYF,TGTGCCAGCAGCCCCTCCCGGGGGGATTACGAGCAGTACTTC
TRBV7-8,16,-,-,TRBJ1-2,CASSLAMGGRERSYTF,TGTGCCAGCAGCTTAGCCATGGGGGGGAGGGAAAGAAGCTACACCTTC
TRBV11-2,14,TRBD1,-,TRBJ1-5,CASSPGQGVQPQHF,TGTGCCAGCAGTCCCGGACAGGGAGTCCAGCCCCAGCATTTT
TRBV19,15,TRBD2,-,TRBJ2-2,CASTPLAGGPIGLFF,TGTGCCAGTACCCCGCTAGCGGGGGGCCCTATCGGGCTGTTTTTT
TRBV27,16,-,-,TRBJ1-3,CASSLSSGESGNTIYF,TGTGCCAGCAGTTTATCGTCAGGGGAATCCGGAAACACCATATATTTT
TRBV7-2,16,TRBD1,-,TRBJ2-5,CASSLVWDRDQETQYF,TGTGCCAGCAGCTTGGTGTGGGACAGGGACCAAGAGACCCAGTACTTC
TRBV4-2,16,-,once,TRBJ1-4,CASSQEMGRYNEKLFF,TGTGCCAGCAGCCAAGAAATGGGCAGGTATAATGAAAAACTGTTTTTT
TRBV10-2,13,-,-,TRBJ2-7,CASRWDFPYEQYF,TGCGCCAGCAGGTGGGACTTTCCCTACGAGCAGTACTTC
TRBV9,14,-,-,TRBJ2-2,CASSVGGDTGELFF,TGTGCCAGCAGCGTAGGGGGGGACACCGGGGAGCTGTTTTTT
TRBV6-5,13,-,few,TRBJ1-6,CASSYSRRSPLHF,TGTGCCAGCAGTTACTCGAGGCGTTCACCCCTCCACTTT
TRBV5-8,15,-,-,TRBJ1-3,CASSLGHLSGNTIYF,TGTGCCAGCAGCTTAGGACACCTCTCTGGAAACACCATATATTTT
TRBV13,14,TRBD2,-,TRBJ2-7,CASSLAGGLSEQYF,TGTGCCAGCAGCCTAGCGGGGGGACTCTCAGAGCAGTACTTC
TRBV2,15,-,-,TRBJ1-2,CASSEALRGSVGYTF,TGTGCCAGCAGTGAAGCGCTCCGGGGGTCGGTTGGCTACACCTTC
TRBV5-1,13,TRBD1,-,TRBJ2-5,CASSYQGAETQYF,TGCGCCAGCAGCTACCAGGGGGCTGAGACCCAGTACTTC
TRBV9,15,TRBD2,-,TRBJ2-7,CASSPEGLASNEQYF,TGTGCCAGCAGCCCCGAGGGACTAGCGTCCAACGAGCAGTACTTC
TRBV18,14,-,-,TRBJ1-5,CASSRGQRNQPQHF,TGTGCCAGCTCACGGGGGCAGCGAAATCAGCCCCAGCATTTT
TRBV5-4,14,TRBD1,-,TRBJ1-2,CASSLQQGAGGYTF,TGTGCCAGCTCCCTCCAACAGGGGGCTGGTGGCTACACCTTC
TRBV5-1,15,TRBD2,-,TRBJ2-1,CASSLVTSELNEQFF,TGCGCCAGCAGCTTGGTTACTAGCGAGCTTAATGAGCAGTTCTTC
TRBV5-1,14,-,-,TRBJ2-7,CASSPRDSSGEQYF,TGCGCCAGCAGCCCGCGTGACTCCTCGGGGGAGCAGTACTTC
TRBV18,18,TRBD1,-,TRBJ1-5,CASSPQGIGTGSNQPQHF,TGTGCCAGCTCACCACAGGGCATCGGGACAGGGAGCAATCAGCCCCAGCATTTT
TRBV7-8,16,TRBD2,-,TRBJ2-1,CASESLGGGIPHEQFF,TGTGCCAGCGAATCCCTCGGCGGGGGGATCCCACATGAGCAGTTCTTC
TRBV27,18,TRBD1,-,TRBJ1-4,CASSSRTGDHPTNEKLFF,TGTGCCAGCAGTTCACGGACAGGGGACCATCCAACTAATGAAAAACTGTTTTTT
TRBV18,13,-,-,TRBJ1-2,CASSPDNNYGYTF,TGTGCCAGCTCACCAGACAATAACTATGGCTACACCTTC
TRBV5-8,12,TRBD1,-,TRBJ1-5,CASLQGAKPQHF,TGTGCCAGCTTGCAGGGGGCGAAGCCCCAGCATTTT
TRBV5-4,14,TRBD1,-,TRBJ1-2,CASSPGTGTWGYTF,TGTGCCAGCAGCCCAGGGACAGGGACGTGGGGCTACACCTTC
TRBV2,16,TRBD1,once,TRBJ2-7,CASSETGWDRGGEQYF,TGTGCCAGCAGTGAAACTGGCTGGGACAGGGGTGGCGAGCAGTACTTC
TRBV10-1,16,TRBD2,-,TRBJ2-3,CASSESRGEGRDTQYF,TGCGCCAGCAGTGAGAGCCGCGGGGAGGGAAGAGATACGCAGTATTTT
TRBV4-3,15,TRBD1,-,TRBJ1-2,CASSLGQGTNYGYTF,TGCGCCAGCAGCCTGGGACAGGGTACCAACTATGGCTACACCTTC
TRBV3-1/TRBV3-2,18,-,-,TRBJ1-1,CASSQVGAGEGRNTEAFF,TGTGCCAGCAGCCAAGTTGGAGCGGGAGAGGGGCGGAACACTGAAGCTTTCTTT
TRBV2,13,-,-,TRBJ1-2,CASRWTANYGYTF,TGTGCCAGCAGATGGACAGCTAACTATGGCTACACCTTC
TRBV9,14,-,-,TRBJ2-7,CASSVAPARDEQYF,TGTGCCAGCAGCGTAGCACCCGCTCGGGACGAGCAGTACTTC
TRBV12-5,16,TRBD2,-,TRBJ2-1,CASGLVLGTKHNEQFF,TGTGCTAGTGGTTTGGTACTTGGGACTAAGCACAATGAGCAGTTCTTC
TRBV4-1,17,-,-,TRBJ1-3,CASSQSGNLNPGNTIYF,TGCGCCAGCAGCCAAAGTGGTAACCTAAACCCTGGAAACACCATATATTTT
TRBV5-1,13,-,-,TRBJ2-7,CASFPGGGSEQYF,TGCGCCAGCTTTCCAGGGGGAGGTTCCGAGCAGTACTTC
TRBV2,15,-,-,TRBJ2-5,CASSLPEGYQETQYF,TGTGCCAGCAGCCTCCCAGAGGGCTACCAAGAGACCCAGTACTTC
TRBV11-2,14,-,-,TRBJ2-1,CASSKMGTYNEQFF,TGTGCCAGCAGCAAAATGGGCACTTACAATGAGCAGTTCTTC
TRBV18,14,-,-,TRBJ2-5,CASSPLELQETQYF,TGTGCCAGCTCACCACTTGAGCTACAAGAGACCCAGTACTTC
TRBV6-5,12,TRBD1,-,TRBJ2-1,CATTSGGNEQFF,TGTGCCACAACCTCAGGGGGTAATGAGCAGTTCTTC
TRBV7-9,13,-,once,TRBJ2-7,CASSPPDGDEQYF,TGTGCCAGCAGCCCTCCAGACGGGGACGAGCAGTACTTC
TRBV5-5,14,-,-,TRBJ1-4,CASSFWGQIEKLFF,TGTGCCAGCAGCTTCTGGGGCCAGATTGAAAAACTGTTTTTT
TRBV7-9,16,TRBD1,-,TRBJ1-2,CASSAPYRGSNYGYTF,TGTGCCAGCAGCGCGCCGTACAGGGGATCTAACTATGGCTACACCTTC
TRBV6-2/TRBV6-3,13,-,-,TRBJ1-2,CASSYGENYGYTF,TGTGCCAGCAGTTACGGGGAGAACTATGGCTACACCTTC
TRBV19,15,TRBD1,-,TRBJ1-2,CASSIGGTGGYPYTF,TGTGCCAGTAGTATAGGCGGGACAGGGGGTTACCCCTACACCTTC
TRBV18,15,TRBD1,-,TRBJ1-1,CASSGRQGVEAEAFF,TGTGCCAGCTCCGGTCGACAGGGCGTCGAGGCTGAAGCTTTCTTT
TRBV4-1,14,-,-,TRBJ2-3,CASSLPRFPDTQYF,TGCGCCAGCAGCCTCCCCCGGTTTCCAGATACGCAGTATTTT
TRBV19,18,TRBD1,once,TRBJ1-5,CASSIRQGGRGFTQPQHF,TGTGCCAGTAGTATTCGGCAGGGGGGACGGGGGTTTACTCAGCCCCAGCATTTT
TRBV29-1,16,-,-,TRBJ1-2,CSVEGLAGQSNYGYTF,TGCAGCGTTGAAGGGCTAGCGGGGCAGTCCAACTATGGCTACACCTTC
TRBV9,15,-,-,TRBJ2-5,CASSAQGGVVETQYF,TGTGCCAGCAGCGCCCAAGGGGGGGTGGTAGAGACCCAGTACTTC
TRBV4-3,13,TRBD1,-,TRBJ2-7,CASSQRTGYEQYF,TGCGCCAGCAGCCAGAGGACAGGGTACGAGCAGTACTTC
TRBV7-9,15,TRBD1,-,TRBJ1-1,CASSLGQGGNTEAFF,TGTGCCAGCAGCCTCGGACAGGGGGGGAACACTGAAGCTTTCTTT
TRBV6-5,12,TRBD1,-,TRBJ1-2,CASSPGQGSYTF,TGTGCCAGCAGCCCCGGACAGGGGAGCTACACCTTC
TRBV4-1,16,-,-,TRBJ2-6,CASSLESGSGANVLTF,TGCGCCAGCAGCCTCGAATCAGGCTCTGGGGCCAACGTCCTGACTTTC
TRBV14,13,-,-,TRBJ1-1,CASSQMTGTEAFF,TGTGCCAGCAGCCAAATGACTGGTACTGAAGCTTTCTTT
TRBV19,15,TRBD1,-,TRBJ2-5,CASSPGQNVRETQYF,TGTGCCAGTAGTCCGGGACAGAACGTTAGAGAGACCCAGTACTTC
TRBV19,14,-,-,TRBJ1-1,CASSIGTANTEAFF,TGTGCCAGTAGTATAGGGACAGCGAACACTGAAGCTTTCTTT
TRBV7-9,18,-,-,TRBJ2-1,CASSFPTGRGEIGNEQFF,TGTGCCAGCAGCTTTCCGACAGGGCGGGGGGAAATCGGCAATGAGCAGTTCTTC
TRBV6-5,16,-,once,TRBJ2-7,CASSYLVSGRAYEQYF,TGTGCCAGCAGTTACTTAGTCTCGGGAAGAGCCTACGAGCAGTACTTC
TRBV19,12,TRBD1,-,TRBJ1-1,CATRQGQTEAFF,TGTGCGACTAGACAGGGGCAGACTGAAGCTTTCTTT